This TCR beta chain was observed in a study of identical twins. Each CDR3 protein is one row after TCRdb ran MiXCR on the 5' RACE reads. Of roughly 720,000 distinct CDR3 sequences in the sample, 15% to 20% were seen once. Losses at the gene ends were 0 bases for V and 4 bases for J; bases not matched to a gene: 6. Per germline, CDR1 SEHNR and CDR2 FQNEAQ (reference sequence). This CDR3 region has 17 residues. These data were also filed under a second study, of T cells expressing NK-cell markers.

This receptor was taken from a young woman in good health. Sequencing was performed on PBMCs. The chain joins TRBV7-9 to TRBJ2-7; TRBD2 aligns across 13 bases. The CDR3 region has the DNA TGTGCCAGCAGCTTAGCCCCGGGACTAGCGGGAAATTACGAGCAGTACTTC. This codes for CASSLAPGLAGNYEQYF.